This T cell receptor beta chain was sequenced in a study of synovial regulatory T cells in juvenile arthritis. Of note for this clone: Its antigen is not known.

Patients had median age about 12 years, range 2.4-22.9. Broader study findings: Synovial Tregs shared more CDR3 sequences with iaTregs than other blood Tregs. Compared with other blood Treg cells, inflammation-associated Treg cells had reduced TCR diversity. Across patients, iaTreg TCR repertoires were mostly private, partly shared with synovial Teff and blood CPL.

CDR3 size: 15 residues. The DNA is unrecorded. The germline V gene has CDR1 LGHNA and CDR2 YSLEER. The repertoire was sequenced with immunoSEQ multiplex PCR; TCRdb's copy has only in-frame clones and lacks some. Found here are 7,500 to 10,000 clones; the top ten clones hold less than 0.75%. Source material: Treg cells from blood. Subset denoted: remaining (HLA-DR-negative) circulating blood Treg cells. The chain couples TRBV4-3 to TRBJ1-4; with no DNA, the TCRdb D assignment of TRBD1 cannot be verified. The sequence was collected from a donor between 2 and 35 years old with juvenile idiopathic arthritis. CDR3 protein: CASSQEGHLNEKLFF.